This TCR beta chain was sequenced in a study of blood T cell repertoires in COVID-19. Overall study context: COVID-19 samples from acute and convalescent phases originated in the United States, Italy and Spain. T cells, B-cell-depleted T cells, or PBMCs supplied cDNA or gDNA.

This CDR3 has 16 residues. Germline V gene data show CDR1 as LGHNT and CDR2 as FRNRAP. V lost 1 base and J 0 bases, leaving 12 bases between the germline ends. Original data processing: Reference gene primers were amplified, and this amplification served to estimate nucleated cell counts. Using immunoSEQ multiplex PCR, the repertoire was profiled, and TCRdb retains in-frame clones only, with some absent. That table supplies the V and J calls and clone size; D and trimming were determined from the DNA. The table shows about 290,000 clones, with around 89% occurring only once. This chain links TRBV12-5 with TRBJ1-2; no reliable D call. The receptor comes from a man aged 35 to 55 with acute or convalescent COVID-19. The sequenced material came from peripheral blood. CDR3 in DNA: TGTGCTAGTGGTTTGGAGCCCCCTCGATCTAACTATGGCTACACCTTC. Encoded protein: CASGLEPPRSNYGYTF.